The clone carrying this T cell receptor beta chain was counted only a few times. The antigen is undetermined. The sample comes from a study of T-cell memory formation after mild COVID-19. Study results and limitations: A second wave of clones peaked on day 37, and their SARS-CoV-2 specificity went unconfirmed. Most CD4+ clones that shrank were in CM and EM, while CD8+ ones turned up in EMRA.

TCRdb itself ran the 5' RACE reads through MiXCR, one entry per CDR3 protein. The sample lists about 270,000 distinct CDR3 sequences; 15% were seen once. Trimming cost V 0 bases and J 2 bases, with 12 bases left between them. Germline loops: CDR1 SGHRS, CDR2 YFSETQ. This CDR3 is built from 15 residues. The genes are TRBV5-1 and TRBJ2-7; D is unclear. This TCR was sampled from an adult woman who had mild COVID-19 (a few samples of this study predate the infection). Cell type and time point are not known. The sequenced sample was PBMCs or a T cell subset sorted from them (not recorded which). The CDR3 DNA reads TGCGCCAGCAGCTTGGGCGTCTGGCCTCCCTACGAGCAGTACTTC. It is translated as CASSLGVWPPYEQYF.